This TCR beta chain was sequenced in a study of T cell responses to AZD1222 COVID-19 vaccine (dated by TCRdb to the early 2020s). General notes on the study: A total of approximately 250 trial participants underwent TCR sequencing, of whom nearly 210 had received two doses of AZD1222 and some 25 had received two doses of the MenACWY control vaccine. Trial participants were enrolled by age into subgroups of 18-55, 56-69 and 70-plus years, and roughly 160, 29 and 62 TCR-sequenced participants, respectively, were included in these subgroups. General findings and caveats noted by the study authors: Because no day 14 peak-response samples were available, repertoires were characterized only after the peak T cell response. Reportedly, close to half of the unique spike-specific TCRs recognized epitopes lying outside the regions that are mutated in the B.1.351 and B.1.1.7 variants. Participants were mostly white British, with more females than males. The authors suggested clonal diversity may have been underestimated. Vaccine-associated CD4 TCRs spanned the whole spike protein, with dominant responses in regions 160-218 and 743-854. After two AZD1222 doses, spike-specific TCR breadth and depth were significantly higher than at day 0 and than in MenACWY recipients. The 56-69-year group was small, and its depth increase did not reach significance, likely because of low power. Conclusions about previously exposed vaccinees are limited, since just six or seven AZD1222 recipients were seropositive for SARS-CoV-2 at baseline.

This specimen's time point label, per the study, means: about 28 days (+/-7) after the second vaccine dose. Because spike-specific TCR depth and breadth did not differ between the two schedules, AZD1222 recipients who got a second dose at roughly 4 weeks were pooled with those who got a second dose at roughly 12 weeks. The vaccinee samples were drawn from two UK trials, COV001 and COV002, one of which was a single-blind randomized controlled phase 2/3 trial testing AZD1222 (ChAdOx1 nCoV-19) in healthy adults. For TCRbeta chain sequencing, PBMC samples were collected from trial participants at day 0 and at day 28 after the second dose. The CDR3 regions of human TCRbeta chains were analyzed by immunosequencing. Concerning the study's data processing: Repertoire TCRs were matched against a reference library of SARS-CoV-2-specific TCRs generated with the MIRA antigen-specificity platform. Breadth was defined as the fraction of unique TCRs that were SARS-CoV-2-associated. Depth was defined as the fraction of total T cells that were SARS-CoV-2-associated. Each spike-specific TCR was assigned to its reactive spike region and to a CD4 or CD8 class using the MIRA data. Log10-transformed breadth and depth values were compared by one-way ANOVA with Sidak's multiple comparisons tests. As stored in TCRdb, this immuneACCESS dataset retains in-frame rearrangements with V and J assigned. A fraction of the clones does not appear; measured against another copy, unresolved V genes explain less than half of the discrepancy, and the remainder lacks a known reason. V, J and clone size reflect that table, while D and trimming were determined from the DNA. The sample yields approximately 74,000 clones; nearly 90% were counted once. The ten top clones hold 1% to 1.5% of the sample.

For this clone: Its antigen is currently not known. One base away there is no much larger clone; base qualities are not given.

Via the germline V gene, CDR1 is SNHLY and CDR2 FYNNEI. CDR3 length: 13 amino acids, cysteine to phenylalanine. Only the CDR3 DNA is retained, 39 bases long and in frame from the first base. The trim is 8 bases for V and 4 bases for J, with a gap of 11 bases between the germline ends. The chain is assembled from TRBV2 and TRBJ2-2; 6 matching bases give a weak D call of TRBD1. The TCR comes from an adult who received the AZD1222 COVID-19 vaccine. Sequencing used peripheral blood, obtained 28 days after the second AZD1222 dose. The CDR3 in this case is CASGTRGTGELFF. The DNA reads TGTGCCAGCGGGACACGAGGCACCGGGGAGCTGTTTTTT.